This T cell receptor (beta chain) was captured by sequencing in a study of cytotoxic CD8 clonotypes in ibrutinib-treated CLL. Study background: Response sampling took place at median around 12 months of treatment, range 6 to 36.

The repertoire was sequenced with immunoSEQ multiplex PCR; TCRdb's copy has only in-frame clones and lacks some. The sample consists of 150,000 to 200,000 clones, more than 70% of them appearing once. This clone was observed a few times. The V gene's germline CDR1 is LGHNA and CDR2 YNFKEQ. V dropped 0 bases and J dropped 1 base, with 16 bases sitting between them. The CDR3 extends over 18 amino acids. The rearrangement joins TRBV4-2 to TRBJ1-5; D might be TRBD1 (6 bases). Sequenced material: PBMCs, taken at disease progression, from a patient treated with ibrutinib. This TCR came from a human donor with chronic lymphocytic leukemia. The chain's CDR3 is CASSQDAPRQDSNQPQHF. The CDR3 DNA sequence: TGTGCCAGCAGCCAAGATGCCCCAAGACAGGACAGCAATCAGCCCCAGCATTTT.